The 9 T cell receptor beta chains given below trace back to one sample, sequenced in a study of beta chain features in type 1 diabetes. Study results and caveats: Shortening that was moderate but significant affected the TCRB CDR3s of Type 1 diabetes patients in all four CD4+ subsets.

Every isolated RNA sample was fully reverse transcribed, so sequencing captured expressed TCRB transcripts. Sequencing used immunoSEQ multiplex PCR; TCRdb keeps in-frame clones, though not all of them. The repertoire holds over 150,000 clones, 7% to 9% seen once, with approximately 0.54% in the top ten. Their antigen targets remain unknown. Specimen: central memory CD4+ T cells from blood. Receptors were obtained from a man between 18 and 29 years old with type 1 diabetes.

This clone was observed a handful of times. The rearrangement links TRBV6-5 to TRBJ2-7, with D possibly being TRBD1 (6 bases). CDR1 and CDR2 from the germline V gene are MNHEY and SVGAGI. The V end lost 5 bases, the J end lost 3 bases, and 14 bases lay between the germline ends. The CDR3 covers 14 residues. The chain's CDR3 is CASSRTQGGYEQYF. Written as DNA, the CDR3 is TGTGCCAGCAGTCGTACACAGGGCGGCTACGAGCAGTACTTC.

This clone occurred a few times. The rearrangement joins TRBV10-2 to TRBJ2-1; 7 bases are shared with TRBD2. There are 18 residues in the CDR3. The J segment lost 2 bases and the V segment lost 6 bases, leaving 16 bases of the junction unmatched. Germline V gene data show CDR1 as WSHSY and CDR2 as SAAADI. The CDR3 DNA sequence: TGCGCCAGCAGCAAAATACCGGGGCTAGCGGAGCCCTACAATGAGCAGTTCTTC. Residues: CASSKIPGLAEPYNEQFF.

The chain recombines TRBV13 with TRBJ1-5, with 12 nucleotides matching TRBD1. Trimming cost V 6 bases and J 7 bases; bases outside gene matches: 10. There are 16 residues in the CDR3. Per germline, CDR1 PRHDT and CDR2 FYEKMQ (reference sequence). CDR3 amino acids: CASRYPGTGGSQPQHF. CDR3 DNA: TGTGCCAGCAGATATCCGGGGACAGGGGGCAGCCAGCCCCAGCATTTT.

This clone was counted only a few times. The chain joins TRBV15 to TRBJ2-3; 7 nucleotides agree with TRBD2. V lost 2 bases and J lost 1; bases outside the gene matches: 6. Per germline, CDR1 LNHNV and CDR2 YYDKDF (reference sequence). The CDR3 runs to 16 residues. CDR3 loop: CATSRSLGRGTDTQYF. CDR3 bases: TGTGCCACCAGCAGATCTTTAGGGAGGGGCACAGATACGCAGTATTTT.

There are a few counts of this clone. The V and J genes are TRBV7-2 and TRBJ1-1; D gene uncertain. Germline loops: CDR1 SGHTA, CDR2 FQGNSA. The CDR3 consists of 13 residues. Trimming pared 5 bases from V and 0 bases from J, leaving 7 bases between. This CDR3 reads CASSGRMNTEAFF. The CDR3, as DNA: TGTGCCAGCAGCGGCCGAATGAACACTGAAGCTTTCTTT.

This clone was found many times. The chain recombines TRBV19 with TRBJ2-3; maybe TRBD1 (6 bases). Per the germline V gene, CDR1 is LNHDA and CDR2 is SQIVND (reference sequence). Trimming cost V 2 bases and J 4 bases, with 10 bases left between them. The CDR3 totals 14 residues. As DNA, the CDR3 is TGTGCCAGTAGTATATGGGGGCGTGCAGATACGCAGTATTTT. Protein product: CASSIWGRADTQYF. The full variable domain, with the rest looked up from reference TRBV19 and TRBJ2-3, is DGGITQSPKYLFRKEGQNVTLSCEQNLNHDAMYWYRQDPGQGLRLIYYSQIVNDFQKGDIAEGYSVSREKKESFPLTVTSAQKNPTAFYLCASSIWGRADTQYFGPGTRLTVL.

This chain connects TRBV27 to TRBJ2-1; D is perhaps TRBD1 (6 bases). This CDR3 has 15 amino acids. CDR1 is MNHEY, CDR2 SMNVEV, per germline (reference sequence). Trimming took 4 bases from V and 7 from J, leaving 17 bases between them. CDR3 residues: CASSSGQGTGNEQFF. For the CDR3, the DNA is TGTGCCAGCAGTTCAGGGCAGGGGACGGGAAATGAGCAGTTCTTC.

CDR3 loop: CSVLIVGDEQFF. The CDR3 region has the DNA TGCAGCGTTTTGATCGTCGGGGATGAGCAGTTCTTC. The chain carries TRBV29-1 and TRBJ2-1; D is perhaps TRBD2 (5 bases). Trimming removed 5 bases from V and 8 bases from J, with 13 bases in between. The CDR3 extends over 12 amino acids. The germline gives CDR1 SQVTM, CDR2 ANQGSEA.

The rearrangement joins TRBV28 to TRBJ2-1; 7 nucleotides align to TRBD2. J was trimmed by 5 bases and V by 1 base; bases with no gene match: 11. The CDR3 covers 17 residues. CDR1 is MDHEN and CDR2 is SYDVKM in the germline V gene. The DNA of the CDR3 is TGTGCCAGCAGTTTATTTTTTGCGGGGGAGGGGAACAATGAGCAGTTCTTC. Protein: CASSLFFAGEGNNEQFF. Full variable domain (outside the CDR3, taken from reference TRBV28 and TRBJ2-1): DVKVTQSSRYLVKRTGEKVFLECVQDMDHENMFWYRQDPGLGLRLIYFSYDVKMKEKGDIPEGYSVSREKKERFSLILESASTNQTSMYLCASSLFFAGEGNNEQFFGPGTRLTVL.